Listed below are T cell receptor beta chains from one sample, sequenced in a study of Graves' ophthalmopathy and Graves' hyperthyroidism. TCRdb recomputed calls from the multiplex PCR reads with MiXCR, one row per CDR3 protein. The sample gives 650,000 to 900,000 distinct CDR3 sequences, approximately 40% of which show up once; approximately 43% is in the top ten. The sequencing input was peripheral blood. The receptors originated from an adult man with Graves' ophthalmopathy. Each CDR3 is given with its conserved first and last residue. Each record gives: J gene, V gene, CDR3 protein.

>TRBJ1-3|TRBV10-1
CASSEPRAGQGLDSGNTIYF
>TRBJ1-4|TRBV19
CASSTRGEKLFF
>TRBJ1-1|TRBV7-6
CASTLVGGFNTEAFF
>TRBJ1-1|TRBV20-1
CSARGPLNTEAFF
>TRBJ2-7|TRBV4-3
CASSQGWSYEQYF
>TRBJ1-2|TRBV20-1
CSARDPRFYGYTF
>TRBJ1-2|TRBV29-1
CSVDRDRVYGYTF
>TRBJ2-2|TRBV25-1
CASSIAGASTGELFF
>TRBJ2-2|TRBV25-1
CASSQADTGGLFF
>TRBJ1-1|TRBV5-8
CASSLAVTANTEAFF
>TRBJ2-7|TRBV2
CASSFGRAYYEQYF
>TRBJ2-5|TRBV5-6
CASTRLRSQETQYF
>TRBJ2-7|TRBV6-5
CASSRGQGGPYEQYF
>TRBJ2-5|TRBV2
CASSEVRGGRETQYF
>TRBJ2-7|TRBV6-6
CASSQRGLSYEQYF
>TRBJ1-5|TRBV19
CATLAGTNSNQPQHF
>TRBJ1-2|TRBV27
CASSPDRQGAGYGYTF
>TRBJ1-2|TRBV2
CASSRETYGYTF
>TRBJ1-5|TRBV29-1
CSVRTGTSGKTQHF
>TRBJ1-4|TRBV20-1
CSAPWAGWTNEKLFF
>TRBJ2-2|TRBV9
CASTSIPLGELFF
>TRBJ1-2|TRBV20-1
CSARDDRRDPGYGYTF
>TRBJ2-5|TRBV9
CASSVGGAANFQETQYF
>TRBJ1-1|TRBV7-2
CASTLTQTVGSEAFF
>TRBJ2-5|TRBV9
CASSVEEAGAETQYF
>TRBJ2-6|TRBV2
CASSEVWDSGANVLTF
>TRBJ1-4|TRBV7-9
CASSLLTGEREKLFF
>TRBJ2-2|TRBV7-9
CASSLGRGTGELFF
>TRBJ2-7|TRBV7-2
CASRGPGQGVGEQYF